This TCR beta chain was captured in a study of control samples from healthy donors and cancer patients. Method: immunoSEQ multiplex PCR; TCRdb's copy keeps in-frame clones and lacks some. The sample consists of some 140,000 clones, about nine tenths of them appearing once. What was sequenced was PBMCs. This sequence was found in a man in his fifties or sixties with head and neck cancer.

Here the CDR3 DNA reads TGTGCCAGCAGCTCCGCCGAAAAAAGAGGGACCGGGGAGCTGTTTTTT. As protein: CASSSAEKRGTGELFF. This sequence joins TRBV5-4 and TRBJ2-2; weak D call: TRBD2 (5 bases). V was trimmed by 3 bases and J by 5 bases, leaving 17 bases between them. The germline CDR1 and CDR2 sequences are SGHNT and YYREEE (reference sequence). The CDR3 is 16 residues long. Supplemented by reference TRBV5-4 and TRBJ2-2, the full variable domain reads ETGVTQSPTHLIKTRGQQVTLRCSSQSGHNTVSWYQQALGQGPQFIFQYYREEENGRGNFPPRFSGLQFPNYSSELNVNALELDDSALYLCASSSAEKRGTGELFFGEGSRLTVL.